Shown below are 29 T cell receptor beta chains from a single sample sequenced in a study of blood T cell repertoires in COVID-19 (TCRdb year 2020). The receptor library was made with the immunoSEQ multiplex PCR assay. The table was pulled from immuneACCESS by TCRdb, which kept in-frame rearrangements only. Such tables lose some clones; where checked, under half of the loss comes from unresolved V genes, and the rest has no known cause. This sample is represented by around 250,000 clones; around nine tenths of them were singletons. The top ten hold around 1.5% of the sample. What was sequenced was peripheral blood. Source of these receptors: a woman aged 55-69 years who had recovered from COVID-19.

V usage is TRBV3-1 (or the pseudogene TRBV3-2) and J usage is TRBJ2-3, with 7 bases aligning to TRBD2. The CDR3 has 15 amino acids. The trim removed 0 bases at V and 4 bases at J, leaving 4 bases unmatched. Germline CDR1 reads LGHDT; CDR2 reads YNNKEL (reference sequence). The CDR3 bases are TGTGCCAGCAGCCAAGAAGGTGGGGGGGCAGATACGCAGTATTTT. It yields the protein CASSQEGGGADTQYF.

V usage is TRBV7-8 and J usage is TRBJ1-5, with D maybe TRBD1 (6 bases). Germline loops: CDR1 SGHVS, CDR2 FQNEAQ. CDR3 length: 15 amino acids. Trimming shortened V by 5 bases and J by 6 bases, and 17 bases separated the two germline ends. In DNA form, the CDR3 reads TGTGCCAGCAGCCCTCTACAGGGTAGCTCTCAGCCCCAGCATTTT. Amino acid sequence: CASSPLQGSSQPQHF.

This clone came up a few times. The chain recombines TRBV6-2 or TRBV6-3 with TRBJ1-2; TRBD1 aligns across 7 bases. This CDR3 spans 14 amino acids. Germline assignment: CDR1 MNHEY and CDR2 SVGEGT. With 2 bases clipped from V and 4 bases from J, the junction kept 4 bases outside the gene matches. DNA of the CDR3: TGTGCCAGCAGTTACGAGACAGGGTTCTATGGCTACACCTTC. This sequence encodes CASSYETGFYGYTF.

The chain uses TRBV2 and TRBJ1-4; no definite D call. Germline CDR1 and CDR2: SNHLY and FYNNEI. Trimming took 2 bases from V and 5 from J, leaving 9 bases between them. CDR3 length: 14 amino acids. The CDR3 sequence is CASSETSRNEKLFF. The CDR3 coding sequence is TGTGCCAGCAGTGAAACATCTCGAAATGAAAAACTGTTTTTT.

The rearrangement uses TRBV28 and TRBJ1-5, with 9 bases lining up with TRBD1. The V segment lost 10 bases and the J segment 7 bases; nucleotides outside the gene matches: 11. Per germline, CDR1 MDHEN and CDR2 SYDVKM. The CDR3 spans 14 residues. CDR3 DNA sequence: TGTGCCACCTCCCTGACAGGGGGGAGGCAGCCCCAGCATTTT. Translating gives CATSLTGGRQPQHF.

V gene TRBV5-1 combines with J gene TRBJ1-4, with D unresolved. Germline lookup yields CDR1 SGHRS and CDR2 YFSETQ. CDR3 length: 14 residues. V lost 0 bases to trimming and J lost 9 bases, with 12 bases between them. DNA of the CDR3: TGCGCCAGCAGCTTGGCCGGGGATCTGAAAAAACTGTTTTTT. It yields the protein CASSLAGDLKKLFF.

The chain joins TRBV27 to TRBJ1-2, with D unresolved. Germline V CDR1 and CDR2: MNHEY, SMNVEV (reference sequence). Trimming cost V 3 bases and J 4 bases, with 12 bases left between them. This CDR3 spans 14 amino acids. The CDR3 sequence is CASSFSGVGYGYTF. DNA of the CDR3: TGTGCCAGCAGTTTTTCCGGGGTAGGCTATGGCTACACCTTC.

This chain's CDR3 is CSAGEQGPPVWAFF. The DNA for the CDR3 is TGCAGTGCTGGTGAGCAGGGTCCCCCGGTGTGGGCTTTCTTT. The chain has TRBV20-1 and TRBJ1-1; maybe TRBD1 (5 bases). Trimming removed 5 bases from V and 11 bases from J, with 24 bases in between. Germline-derived CDR1 and CDR2 are DFQATT and SNEGSKA (reference sequence). The CDR3 contains 14 residues.

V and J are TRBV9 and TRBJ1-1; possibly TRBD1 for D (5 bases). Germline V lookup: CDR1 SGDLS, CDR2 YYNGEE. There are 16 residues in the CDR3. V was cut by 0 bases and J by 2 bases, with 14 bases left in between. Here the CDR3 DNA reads TGTGCCAGCAGCGTAGAGGGTAGGGGCTCCAACACTGAAGCTTTCTTT. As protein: CASSVEGRGSNTEAFF.

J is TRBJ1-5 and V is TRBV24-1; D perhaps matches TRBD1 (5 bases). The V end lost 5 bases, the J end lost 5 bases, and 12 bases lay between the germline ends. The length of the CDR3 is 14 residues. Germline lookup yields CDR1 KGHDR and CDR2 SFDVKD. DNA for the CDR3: TGTGCCACCAGTGCGTCAGGGCTCGATCAGCCCCAGCATTTT. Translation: CATSASGLDQPQHF.

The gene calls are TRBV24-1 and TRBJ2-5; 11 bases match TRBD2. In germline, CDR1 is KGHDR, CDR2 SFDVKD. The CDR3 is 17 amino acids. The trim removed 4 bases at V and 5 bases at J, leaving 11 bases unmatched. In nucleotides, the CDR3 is TGTGCCACCAGTGACCCTAGTAGCGGGGGGGCGATGGAGACCCAGTACTTC. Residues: CATSDPSSGGAMETQYF.

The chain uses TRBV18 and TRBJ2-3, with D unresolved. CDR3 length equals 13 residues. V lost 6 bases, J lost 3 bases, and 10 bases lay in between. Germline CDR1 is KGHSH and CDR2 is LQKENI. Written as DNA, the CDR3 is TGTGCCAGCTCCCTCGACGGGACAGATACGCAGTATTTT. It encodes CASSLDGTDTQYF. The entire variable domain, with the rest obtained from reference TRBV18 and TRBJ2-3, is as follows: NAGVMQNPRHLVRRRGQEARLRCSPMKGHSHVYWYRQLPEEGLKFMVYLQKENIIDESGMPKERFSAEFPKEGPSILRIQQVVRGDSAAYFCASSLDGTDTQYFGPGTRLTVL.

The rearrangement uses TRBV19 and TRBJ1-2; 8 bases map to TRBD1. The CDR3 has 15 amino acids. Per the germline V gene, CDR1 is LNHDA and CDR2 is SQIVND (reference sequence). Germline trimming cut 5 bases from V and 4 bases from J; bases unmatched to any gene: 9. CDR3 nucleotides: TGTGCCAGTAGTCCGCCCAGGGGGCCCGTCTATGGCTACACCTTC. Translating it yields CASSPPRGPVYGYTF.

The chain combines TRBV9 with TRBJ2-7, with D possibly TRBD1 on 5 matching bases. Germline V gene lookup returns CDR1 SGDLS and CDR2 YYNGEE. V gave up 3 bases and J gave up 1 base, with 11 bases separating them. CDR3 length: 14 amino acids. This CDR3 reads CASSASGFSYEQYF. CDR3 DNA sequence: TGTGCCAGCAGCGCCTCAGGGTTTTCCTACGAGCAGTACTTC. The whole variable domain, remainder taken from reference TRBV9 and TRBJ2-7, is DSGVTQTPKHLITATGQRVTLRCSPRSGDLSVYWYQQSLDQGLQFLIQYYNGEERAKGNILERFSAQQFPDLHSELNLSSLELGDSALYFCASSASGFSYEQYFGPGTRLTVT.

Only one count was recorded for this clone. The chain's CDR3 is CASSPRYSSGTQYF. The CDR3 coding sequence is TGTGCCAGCTCACCACGCTATTCTTCGGGGACCCAGTACTTC. This rearrangement joins TRBV18 to TRBJ2-5; D gene unclear. Trimming cost V 1 base and J 7 bases, with 13 bases left between them. This CDR3 has 14 amino acids. CDR1 is KGHSH and CDR2 is LQKENI in the germline V gene. The full variable domain, in which reference TRBV18 and TRBJ2-5 provide the parts outside the CDR3, is NAGVMQNPRHLVRRRGQEARLRCSPMKGHSHVYWYRQLPEEGLKFMVYLQKENIIDESGMPKERFSAEFPKEGPSILRIQQVVRGDSAAYFCASSPRYSSGTQYFGPGTRLLVL.

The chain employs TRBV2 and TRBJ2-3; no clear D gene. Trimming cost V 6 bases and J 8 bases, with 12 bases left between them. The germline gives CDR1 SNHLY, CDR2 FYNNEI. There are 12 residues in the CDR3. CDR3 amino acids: CASRATTGTQYF. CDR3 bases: TGTGCCAGCAGGGCGACGACTGGTACGCAGTATTTT.

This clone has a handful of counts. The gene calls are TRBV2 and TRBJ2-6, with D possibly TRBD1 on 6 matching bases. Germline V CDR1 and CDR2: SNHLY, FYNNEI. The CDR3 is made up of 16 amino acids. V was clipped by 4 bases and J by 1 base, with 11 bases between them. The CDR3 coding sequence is TGTGCCAGCAGTGGCAGGGGCTCATCTGGGGCCAACGTCCTGACTTTC. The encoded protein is CASSGRGSSGANVLTF.

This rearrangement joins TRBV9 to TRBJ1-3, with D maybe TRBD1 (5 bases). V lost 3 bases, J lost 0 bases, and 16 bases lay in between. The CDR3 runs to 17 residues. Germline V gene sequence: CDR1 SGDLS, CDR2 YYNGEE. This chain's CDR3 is CASSARDLSPSGNTIYF. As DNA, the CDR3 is TGTGCCAGCAGCGCCAGGGATTTGTCCCCCTCTGGAAACACCATATATTTT.

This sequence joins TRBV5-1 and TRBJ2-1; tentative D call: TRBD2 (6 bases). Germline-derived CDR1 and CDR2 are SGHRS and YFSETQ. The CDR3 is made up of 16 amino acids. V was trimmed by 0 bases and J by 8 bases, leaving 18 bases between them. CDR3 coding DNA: TGCGCCAGCAGCTTGGTGCCGGGCATAGGGGAGGATGAGCAGTTCTTC. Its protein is CASSLVPGIGEDEQFF.

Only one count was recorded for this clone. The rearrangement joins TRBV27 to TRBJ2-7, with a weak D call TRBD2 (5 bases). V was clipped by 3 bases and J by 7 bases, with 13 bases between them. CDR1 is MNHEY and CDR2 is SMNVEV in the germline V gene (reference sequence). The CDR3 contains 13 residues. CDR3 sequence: CASSFAVGGEQYF. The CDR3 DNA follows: TGTGCCAGCAGTTTTGCGGTAGGCGGGGAGCAGTACTTC.

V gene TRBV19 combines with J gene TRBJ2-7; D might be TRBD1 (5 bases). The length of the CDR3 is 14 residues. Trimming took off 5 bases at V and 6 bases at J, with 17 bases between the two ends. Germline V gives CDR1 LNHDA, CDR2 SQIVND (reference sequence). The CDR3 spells CASSYQGKSGEQYF. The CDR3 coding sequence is TGTGCCAGTAGTTACCAGGGAAAGTCTGGCGAGCAGTACTTC.

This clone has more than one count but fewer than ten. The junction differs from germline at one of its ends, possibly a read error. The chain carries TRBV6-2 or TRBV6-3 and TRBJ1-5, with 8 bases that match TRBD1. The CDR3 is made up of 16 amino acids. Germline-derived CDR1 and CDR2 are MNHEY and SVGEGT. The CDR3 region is CASNYYGQGMNQPQHF. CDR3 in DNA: TGTGCCAGCAATTACTATGGACAGGGAATGAATCAGCCCCAGCATTTT.

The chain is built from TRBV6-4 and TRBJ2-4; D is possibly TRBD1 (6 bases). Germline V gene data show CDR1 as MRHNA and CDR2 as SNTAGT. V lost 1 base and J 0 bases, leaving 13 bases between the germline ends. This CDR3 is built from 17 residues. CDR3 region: CASSDCQGYLAKNIQYF. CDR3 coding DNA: TGTGCCAGCAGTGACTGCCAGGGGTACCTAGCCAAAAACATTCAGTACTTC.

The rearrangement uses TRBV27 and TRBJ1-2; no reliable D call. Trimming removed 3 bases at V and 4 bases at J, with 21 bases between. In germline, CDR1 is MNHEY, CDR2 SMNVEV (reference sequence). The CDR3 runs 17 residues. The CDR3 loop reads CASSFFASPTRIYGYTF. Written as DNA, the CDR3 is TGTGCCAGCAGTTTTTTCGCTAGTCCTACTAGAATCTATGGCTACACCTTC.

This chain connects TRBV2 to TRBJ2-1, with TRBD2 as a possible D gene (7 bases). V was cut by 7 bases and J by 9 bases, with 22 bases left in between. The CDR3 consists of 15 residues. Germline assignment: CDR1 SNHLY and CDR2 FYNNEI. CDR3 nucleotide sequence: TGTGCCAGCACTCCAAGGGCGGGGGCCCAGGGTGAGCAGTTCTTC. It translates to CASTPRAGAQGEQFF.

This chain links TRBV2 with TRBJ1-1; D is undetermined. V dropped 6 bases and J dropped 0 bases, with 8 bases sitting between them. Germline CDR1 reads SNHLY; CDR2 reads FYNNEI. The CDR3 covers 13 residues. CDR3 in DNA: TGTGCCAGCAGGGAGCTAATGAACACTGAAGCTTTCTTT. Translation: CASRELMNTEAFF.

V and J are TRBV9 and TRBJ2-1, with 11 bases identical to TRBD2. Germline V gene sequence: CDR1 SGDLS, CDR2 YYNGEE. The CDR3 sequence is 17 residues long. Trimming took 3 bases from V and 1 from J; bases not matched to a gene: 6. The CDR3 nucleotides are TGTGCCAGCAGCGGGCGACTAGCGGGGTTTTCCTACAATGAGCAGTTCTTC. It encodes CASSGRLAGFSYNEQFF.

The CDR3 sequence: CASSLAVASYEQYF. CDR3 sequence (DNA): TGTGCCAGCAGCTTAGCGGTGGCAAGCTACGAGCAGTACTTC. This sequence joins TRBV7-8 and TRBJ2-7; D call uncertain. The germline CDR1 and CDR2 sequences are SGHVS and FQNEAQ. The CDR3 spans 14 residues. Trimming cost V 0 bases and J 3 bases, with 9 bases left between them.

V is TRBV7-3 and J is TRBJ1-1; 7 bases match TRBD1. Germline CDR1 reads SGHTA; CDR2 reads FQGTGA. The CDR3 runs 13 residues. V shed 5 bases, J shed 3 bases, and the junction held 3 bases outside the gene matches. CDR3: CASSPDRDTEAFF. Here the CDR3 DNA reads TGTGCCAGCAGCCCCGACAGGGACACTGAAGCTTTCTTT.